The rows below give T cell receptor beta chains drawn from one sample of a study of identical twins. In TCRdb, the 5' RACE reads were re-called with MiXCR into one record per CDR3 protein. Of some 560,000 distinct CDR3 sequences in the sample, just under 10% were seen once. These data also featured in a second study, about yellow fever vaccine responses in identical twins.

The sample taken for sequencing was PBMCs. The receptors were sampled from a woman in her late teens or twenties in good health. The CDR3 runs from the conserved cysteine through the conserved F or W. D genes are given only for firm matches. Expanded clones are given a class, and other clones once, few, many or no size at all.

v_gene	d_gene	j_gene	abundance	CDR3aa	CDR3nt
TRBV14	NA	TRBJ2-1	few	CASSQDKTASNNEQFF	TGTGCCAGCAGCCAAGATAAGACGGCTAGCAACAATGAGCAGTTCTTC
TRBV7-8	TRBD2	TRBJ2-1	NA	CASSLRALAGVDEQFF	TGTGCCAGCAGCTTACGGGCACTAGCGGGAGTAGATGAGCAGTTCTTC
TRBV4-2	TRBD2	TRBJ2-3	few	CASSPLGSGGAGGGDTQYF	TGTGCCAGCAGCCCCTTGGGGTCAGGCGGCGCGGGAGGAGGAGATACGCAGTATTTT
TRBV14	TRBD2	TRBJ2-3	NA	CASSPIVGEGTDTQYF	TGTGCCAGCAGCCCCATAGTCGGGGAGGGGACAGATACGCAGTATTTT
TRBV6-1	NA	TRBJ1-2	many	CASSVRGTYGYTF	TGTGCCAGCAGCGTACGGGGGACCTATGGCTACACCTTC
TRBV20-1	TRBD2	TRBJ2-2	NA	CSARSSGNTGELFF	TGCAGTGCTAGATCTAGCGGGAACACCGGGGAGCTGTTTTTT
TRBV28	NA	TRBJ1-2	NA	CASSSPSIQLGYGYTF	TGTGCCAGCAGCTCCCCCTCTATCCAGCTAGGCTATGGCTACACCTTC
TRBV5-1	NA	TRBJ2-7	many	CASSPLGGHYEQYF	TGCGCCAGCAGCCCCCTCGGCGGGCACTACGAGCAGTACTTC
TRBV7-6	NA	TRBJ1-5	NA	CASSPGGDISAQHF	TGTGCCAGCAGCCCCGGGGGCGATATATCAGCCCAGCATTTT
TRBV4-1	NA	TRBJ1-5	many	CASSQPGGNQPQHF	TGCGCCAGCAGCCAACCGGGAGGTAATCAGCCCCAGCATTTT
TRBV12-5	NA	TRBJ2-5	few	CASASPGAQETQYF	TGTGCTAGTGCATCCCCGGGGGCTCAAGAGACCCAGTACTTC
TRBV20-1	TRBD1	TRBJ1-2	few	CSAIQGLTYGYTF	TGCAGTGCTATACAGGGGCTTACCTATGGCTACACCTTC
TRBV18	TRBD2	TRBJ2-1	NA	CASSLQRESSYNEQFF	TGTGCCAGCTCACTTCAGCGGGAGAGCTCCTACAATGAGCAGTTCTTC
TRBV2	NA	TRBJ2-3	few	CASSFPTTERYTDTQYF	TGTGCCAGCAGTTTCCCTACGACGGAGAGGTACACAGATACGCAGTATTTT
TRBV6-2/TRBV6-3	TRBD2	TRBJ2-1	many	CATDQAGGRFF	TGTGCCACCGATCAAGCGGGGGGGCGGTTCTTC
TRBV18	TRBD2	TRBJ2-7	NA	CASSPTSGRRYEQYF	TGTGCCAGCTCGCCGACTAGCGGGAGAAGATACGAGCAGTACTTC
TRBV9	TRBD1	TRBJ1-6	few	CASSVGVPGGGFNSPLHF	TGTGCCAGCAGCGTAGGGGTCCCGGGAGGGGGCTTTAATTCACCCCTCCACTTT
TRBV12-3/TRBV12-4	NA	TRBJ2-3	few	CASYRGGGQGDTQYF	TGTGCCAGCTACAGAGGGGGGGGGCAAGGAGATACGCAGTATTTT
TRBV29-1	TRBD1	TRBJ2-7	few	CSVEPQGAREQYF	TGCAGCGTTGAACCGCAGGGGGCGAGGGAGCAGTACTTC
TRBV6-1	TRBD2	TRBJ2-2	few	CASGRLATNTGELFF	TGTGCCAGCGGACGACTAGCTACGAACACCGGGGAGCTGTTTTTT
TRBV12-3/TRBV12-4	TRBD1	TRBJ2-1	many	CASTPGQGAYNEQFF	TGTGCCAGCACCCCCGGACAGGGGGCCTACAATGAGCAGTTCTTC
TRBV29-1	NA	TRBJ2-3	many	CSAFGGTQYF	TGCAGCGCTTTTGGAGGCACGCAGTATTTT
TRBV12-3/TRBV12-4	NA	TRBJ2-1	many	CASSFSEQFF	TGTGCCAGCAGTTTTAGTGAGCAGTTCTTC
TRBV3-1	NA	TRBJ2-2	many	CASSYSLTGELFF	TGTGCCAGCAGTTATTCCCTCACCGGGGAGCTGTTTTTT
TRBV7-8	NA	TRBJ1-2	many	CASSPQGLDYGYTF	TGTGCCAGCAGCCCGCAGGGGTTGGACTATGGCTACACCTTC
TRBV12-3/TRBV12-4	TRBD2	TRBJ2-3	NA	CARSWNPLLAEGTDTQYF	TGTGCCCGCAGTTGGAATCCTCTACTAGCGGAGGGCACAGATACGCAGTATTTT
TRBV7-8	NA	TRBJ2-1	few	CASSLRWAGPYNEQFF	TGTGCCAGCAGCCTACGCTGGGCGGGACCCTACAATGAGCAGTTCTTC
TRBV11-2	NA	TRBJ1-1	few	CASSLDAVSFRTEAFF	TGTGCCAGCAGCTTAGACGCTGTCAGTTTTCGCACTGAAGCTTTCTTT
TRBV28	TRBD2	TRBJ2-2	few	CASSPGLVGTGELFF	TGTGCCAGCAGCCCGGGACTAGTAGGCACCGGGGAGCTGTTTTTT
TRBV28	NA	TRBJ1-1	NA	CASSLGRVAFF	TGTGCCAGCAGTTTGGGCAGGGTTGCTTTCTTT
TRBV4-1	TRBD1	TRBJ1-1	NA	CASSQARGLIQGTTEAFF	TGCGCCAGCAGCCAAGCTAGGGGATTGATACAGGGGACCACTGAAGCTTTCTTT
TRBV4-2	TRBD1	TRBJ1-5	NA	CASSQVRQGAYNQPQHF	TGTGCCAGCAGCCAAGTAAGACAGGGGGCCTACAATCAGCCCCAGCATTTT
TRBV27	NA	TRBJ2-7	few	CASSLGWGAGEQYF	TGTGCCAGCAGTTTGGGGTGGGGGGCGGGCGAGCAGTACTTC
TRBV10-3	TRBD1	TRBJ2-4	NA	CAISNTGDIQYF	TGTGCCATCAGCAATACAGGGGACATTCAGTACTTC
TRBV5-1	TRBD2	TRBJ2-1	NA	CASSFGLAGAGGFF	TGCGCCAGCAGCTTTGGACTAGCGGGGGCCGGGGGTTTCTTC
TRBV25-1	TRBD1	TRBJ2-3	NA	CASSEPRTGWDTDTQYF	TGTGCCAGCAGTGAACCCCGGACAGGGTGGGACACAGATACGCAGTATTTT
TRBV20-1	NA	TRBJ2-7	NA	CSASRTSNEQYF	TGCAGTGCCTCTCGGACGAGCAACGAGCAGTACTTC
TRBV28	TRBD2	TRBJ2-7	few	CASSLFVQREDYEQYF	TGTGCCAGCAGTTTATTCGTGCAGCGGGAGGACTACGAGCAGTACTTC
TRBV15	TRBD1	TRBJ2-4	NA	CATSRDSGQGARDIQYF	TGTGCCACCAGCAGAGATTCGGGACAGGGGGCGAGGGACATTCAGTACTTC
TRBV7-2	NA	TRBJ2-3	few	CASSSGWLATDTQYF	TGTGCCAGCAGCTCGGGGTGGCTAGCCACAGATACGCAGTATTTT
TRBV4-2	NA	TRBJ2-5	NA	CASSRRTTQETQYF	TGTGCCAGCAGCCGGCGGACTACACAAGAGACCCAGTACTTC
TRBV30	NA	TRBJ2-1	many	CAWSVRGDEQFF	TGTGCCTGGAGTGTACGGGGAGATGAGCAGTTCTTC
TRBV13	TRBD2	TRBJ2-7	NA	CASSPGLAGVNNEQYF	TGTGCCAGCAGCCCGGGACTAGCGGGAGTGAATAACGAGCAGTACTTC
TRBV28	NA	TRBJ1-2	NA	CASSSIPLGVSYGYTF	TGTGCCAGCAGTTCTATCCCCCTCGGGGTCAGCTATGGCTACACCTTC
TRBV12-3/TRBV12-4	NA	TRBJ2-2	many	CASSFYTGELFF	TGTGCCAGCAGTTTTTACACCGGGGAGCTGTTTTTT
TRBV7-9	NA	TRBJ2-5	many	CASSLIKETQYF	TGTGCCAGCAGCTTAATAAAAGAGACCCAGTACTTC
TRBV7-2	NA	TRBJ2-3	NA	CASSLNGPLTDTQYF	TGTGCCAGCAGCTTAAATGGACCCTTGACAGATACGCAGTATTTT
TRBV12-3/TRBV12-4	TRBD2	TRBJ2-1	few	CASSPTTLGGSSYNEQFF	TGTGCCAGCAGTCCAACCACGCTGGGGGGGAGCTCCTACAATGAGCAGTTCTTC
TRBV12-3/TRBV12-4	NA	TRBJ1-6	many	CASSLPFSPLHF	TGTGCCAGCAGTTTACCCTTTTCACCCCTCCACTTT
TRBV12-3/TRBV12-4	NA	TRBJ2-3	NA	CASCFAGSGYTDTQYF	TGTGCCAGCTGTTTCGCGGGGAGCGGGTACACAGATACGCAGTATTTT
TRBV12-3/TRBV12-4	NA	TRBJ2-1	many	CASTLDSGVYNEQFF	TGTGCCAGCACTTTGGACTCCGGGGTCTACAATGAGCAGTTCTTC
TRBV7-2	TRBD1	TRBJ1-1	few	CASSWDSETEAFF	TGTGCCAGCAGTTGGGACAGCGAAACTGAAGCTTTCTTT
TRBV7-8	NA	TRBJ2-1	few	CASSPSVWRVSYNEQFF	TGTGCCAGCAGCCCCTCGGTATGGCGGGTCTCCTACAATGAGCAGTTCTTC